These 19 T cell receptor beta chains were all obtained from the same sample, sequenced in a study of OX40 agonist ivuxolimab in advanced cancers. Some clones are missing from TCRdb's copy, which holds only in-frame ones; the method was immunoSEQ multiplex PCR. Here the sample spans over 15,000 clones, roughly 79% being singletons. The input for sequencing was CD4+ or CD8+ T cells sorted from blood, taken in a trial of the OX40 agonist ivuxolimab. These receptors were collected from an adult with an advanced solid tumor such as melanoma, head and neck, liver or kidney cancer.

CDR3 DNA: TGTGCCAGCAGTTTGGGACAGGTCTACGAGCAGTACTTC. Translated, it gives CASSLGQVYEQYF. This sequence joins TRBV6-1 and TRBJ2-7, with TRBD1 identical over 8 bases. Trimming removed 5 bases from V and 3 bases from J; junction bases left unmatched: 3. The CDR3 runs 13 residues. The V gene's germline CDR1 is MNHNS and CDR2 SASEGT.

The chain is built from TRBV6-1 and TRBJ1-6, with D uncertain. V lost 6 bases, J lost 6 bases, and 15 bases lay in between. Germline CDR1 is MNHNS and CDR2 is SASEGT. The CDR3 runs 15 residues. The chain's CDR3 is CASSLDPGPNSPLHF. In DNA, the CDR3 is TGTGCCAGCAGCCTAGATCCTGGGCCTAATTCACCCCTCCACTTT.

This clone was seen only a few times. This chain connects TRBV6-5 to TRBJ2-7, with 7 positions matching TRBD2. Germline CDR1 MNHEY, CDR2 SVGAGI. V shed 4 bases and J 2 bases; nucleotides not matched to a gene: 2. The CDR3 extends over 13 amino acids. The CDR3 DNA sequence: TGTGCCAGCAGTTTGACTAGCACCTACGAGCAGTACTTC. This gives the protein CASSLTSTYEQYF.

The chain uses TRBV4-1 and TRBJ2-7; D call uncertain. Germline values: CDR1 MGHRA, CDR2 YSYEKL. Trimming cost V 1 base and J 5 bases, with 3 bases left between them. The CDR3 has 11 residues. CDR3 in amino acids: CASSQGNEQYF. DNA of the CDR3: TGCGCCAGCAGCCAAGGGAACGAGCAGTACTTC.

The chain combines TRBV7-6 with TRBJ2-7, with a tentative D call TRBD2 (6 bases). Trimming left V 1 base short and J 1 base short, with 8 bases between. CDR1 and CDR2 (germline): SGHVS, FNYEAQ. There are 14 residues in the CDR3. The DNA of the CDR3 is TGTGCCAGCAGCTTAGAAGGAGGGTCCTACGAGCAGTACTTC. The encoded protein is CASSLEGGSYEQYF.

The chain employs TRBV9 and TRBJ2-3, with D unclear. CDR3 length: 13 amino acids. Trimming stripped 10 bases from V and 2 bases from J, with 14 bases between. Germline V gene sequence: CDR1 SGDLS, CDR2 YYNGEE. The CDR3 DNA reads as TGTGCCGGTAATGCACTCTCCACAGATACGCAGTATTTT. It translates to CAGNALSTDTQYF. The entire variable domain, with the rest obtained from reference TRBV9 and TRBJ2-3, is as follows: DSGVTQTPKHLITATGQRVTLRCSPRSGDLSVYWYQQSLDQGLQFLIQYYNGEERAKGNILERFSAQQFPDLHSELNLSSLELGDSALYFCAGNALSTDTQYFGPGTRLTVL.

This clone appeared a few times. CDR3 sequence reads: CASSLEGLSYEQYF. The CDR3 DNA reads as TGCGCCAGCAGCTTAGAGGGGTTGTCCTACGAGCAGTACTTC. J is TRBJ2-7 and V is TRBV5-1; D may be TRBD1 or TRBD2 (5 bases each). CDR3 size: 14 residues. The V end was cut by 2 bases, the J end by 1 base, with 10 bases between. Germline CDR1 and CDR2: SGHRS and YFSETQ.

J is TRBJ2-2 and V is TRBV28; possible D gene TRBD2, 5 bases. The CDR3 length is 14 residues. V was trimmed by 6 bases and J by 4 bases, leaving 12 bases between them. CDR1 is MDHEN and CDR2 is SYDVKM in the germline V gene. The CDR3 DNA follows: TGTGCCAGCAGACCTGCAACTAGCACCGGGGAGCTGTTTTTT. As protein: CASRPATSTGELFF.

The CDR3 is CASSATKFKPFNEKLFF. The DNA of the CDR3 is TGTGCCAGCAGCGCCACCAAATTCAAGCCGTTTAATGAAAAACTGTTTTTT. V and J are TRBV13 and TRBJ1-4; unclear D gene. This CDR3 spans 17 amino acids. With 5 bases removed from V and 4 bases from J, the gap between germline ends came to 20 bases. Germline lookup yields CDR1 PRHDT and CDR2 FYEKMQ (reference sequence). The whole variable domain, filled in from reference TRBV13 and TRBJ1-4, reads AAGVIQSPRHLIKEKRETATLKCYPIPRHDTVYWYQQGPGQDPQFLISFYEKMQSDKGSIPDRFSAQQFSDYHSELNMSSLELGDSALYFCASSATKFKPFNEKLFFGSGTQLSVL.

The chain joins TRBV2 to TRBJ1-1; D is uncertain. Germline lookup yields CDR1 SNHLY and CDR2 FYNNEI. The CDR3 has 12 amino acids. The V end lost 10 bases, the J end lost 4 bases, and 13 bases lay between the germline ends. As DNA, the CDR3 is TGTGCCATCGAACGAGAGGGCACTGAAGCTTTCTTT. Its protein product is CAIEREGTEAFF.

V and J are TRBV6-5 and TRBJ2-3; the match to TRBD2 covers 10 bases. The germline gives CDR1 MNHEY, CDR2 SVGAGI. Losses at the gene ends were 4 bases for V and 4 bases for J; bases not matched to a gene: 5. The CDR3 is 15 residues long. The chain's CDR3 is CASSLKRGGPDTQYF. CDR3 sequence (DNA): TGTGCCAGCAGTTTAAAGCGGGGGGGCCCAGATACGCAGTATTTT.

The V and J genes are TRBV10-3 and TRBJ2-1; 14 bases are shared with TRBD2. This CDR3 contains 15 residues. Germline V gives CDR1 ENHRY, CDR2 SYGVKD. Trimming took 4 bases from V and 6 from J; bases not matched to a gene: 2. The CDR3: CAISATSGGANEQFF. Written as DNA, the CDR3 is TGTGCCATCAGTGCGACTAGCGGGGGGGCCAATGAGCAGTTCTTC.

The gene calls are TRBV7-9 and TRBJ2-2; 8 nucleotides align to TRBD2. Looked up from germline, CDR1 is SEHNR and CDR2 is FQNEAQ (reference sequence). The V and J ends lost 3 bases and 4 bases, in that order; junction bases with no gene match: 10. The CDR3 extends over 17 amino acids. The CDR3: CASSFPTGGGLTGELFF. In nucleotides, the CDR3 is TGTGCCAGCAGCTTCCCCACGGGGGGGGGCCTCACCGGGGAGCTGTTTTTT.

The gene calls are TRBV7-5 and TRBJ2-7; the D call in the table, TRBD1, was not verified against the DNA. TRBV7-5 is a documented pseudogene. CDR3 length: 15 amino acids. The CDR3 sequence: CVRSLPPRHFHEQYF. The CDR3 coding sequence is TGTGTCAGAAGCCTCCCCCCCCGACACTTCCACGAGCAGTACTTC.

This sequence joins TRBV4-2 and TRBJ2-7, with TRBD1 as a possible D gene (6 bases). The germline CDR1 and CDR2 sequences are LGHNA and YNFKEQ. Trimming left V 5 bases short and J 2 bases short, with 16 bases between. CDR3 length equals 15 residues. The CDR3 region is CASSSRGGRAYEQYF. CDR3 DNA sequence: TGTGCCAGCAGCTCCCGAGGGGGAAGAGCCTACGAGCAGTACTTC.

The chain employs TRBV18 and TRBJ2-7; TRBD2 is a possible D gene (5 bases). In germline, CDR1 is KGHSH, CDR2 LQKENI. The ends were cut back, 3 bases at V and 7 bases at J, with 16 bases in the middle. The CDR3 spans 14 residues. CDR3 region: CASSPLGSGEEQYF. Here the CDR3 DNA reads TGTGCCAGCTCACCTTTGGGTTCCGGGGAAGAGCAGTACTTC.

The rearrangement uses TRBV4-1 and TRBJ1-2, with 8 bases that match TRBD1. Trimming took 5 bases from V and 4 from J; bases not matched to a gene: 6. Germline assignment: CDR1 MGHRA and CDR2 YSYEKL. This CDR3 comprises 14 residues. For the CDR3, the DNA is TGCGCCAGCAGCGGACAGGACAGGGCCTATGGCTACACCTTC. It specifies CASSGQDRAYGYTF.

V and J are TRBV7-9 and TRBJ1-4, with D unclear. The CDR3 has 12 residues. Trimming shortened V by 6 bases and J by 3 bases, and 5 bases separated the two germline ends. Germline lookup yields CDR1 SEHNR and CDR2 FQNEAQ (reference sequence). This CDR3 reads CASRGSNEKLFF. CDR3 coding DNA: TGTGCCAGCAGGGGGTCTAATGAAAAACTGTTTTTT. The whole variable domain, filled in from reference TRBV7-9 and TRBJ1-4, reads DTGVSQNPRHKITKRGQNVTFRCDPISEHNRLYWYRQTLGQGPEFLTYFQNEAQLEKSRLLSDRFSAERPKGSFSTLEIQRTEQGDSAMYLCASRGSNEKLFFGSGTQLSVL.

The chain carries TRBV19 and TRBJ1-3; D call uncertain. The CDR3 is 14 residues long. CDR1 LNHDA and CDR2 SQIVND come from the germline V gene (reference sequence). V lost 5 bases, J lost 1 base, and 9 bases lay in between. Here the CDR3 DNA reads TGTGCCAGTAGTCCGGGGTCGTCTGGAAACACCATATATTTT. Its translation: CASSPGSSGNTIYF.